A single sample gave rise to the 30 T cell receptor beta chains below, sequenced in a study of T cell clusters in autoimmune cytopenias. TRB was amplified by touch-down multiplex PCR, primer pools A and B combined. TCRdb reanalyzed the multiplex PCR reads and collapses them to one entry per CDR3 protein, without DNA. This sample contains some 4,000 distinct CDR3 sequences. TRB was amplified from approximately 250 ng of peripheral blood genomic DNA per sample. The sample also formed part of further work on T cell repertoires in aging, cancer and after chemotherapy.

The sequenced material came from peripheral blood. These receptors were taken from a human donor in good health.

The V gene is TRBV29-1, the J gene TRBJ2-7; without DNA, the TCRdb call of TRBD1 cannot be checked. From germline, CDR1 is SQVTM and CDR2 ANQGSEA. The CDR3 covers 13 residues. The CDR3 sequence: CSAGQGSSYEQYF.

This chain links TRBV21-1 with TRBJ2-5. TRBV21-1 is a pseudogene. CDR3 length equals 18 residues. CDR3 residues: CASSKDRVFPRAQETQYF.

The chain joins TRBV7-2 to TRBJ2-1; no DNA is available, so the TRBD2 call from TCRdb remains unchecked. Germline CDR1 SGHTA, CDR2 FQGNSA. The CDR3 has 16 amino acids. CDR3 protein: CASSLVGTSGTNEQFF.

The chain recombines TRBV19 with TRBJ2-5; TCRdb calls TRBD1, which cannot be checked without DNA. CDR3 length equals 12 residues. Germline loops: CDR1 LNHDA, CDR2 SQIVND (reference sequence). The CDR3 is CASSRGAETQYF.

This clonotype is classed as medium-sized by frequency. Here the CDR3 reads CASSSGTLGYNEQFF. This rearrangement joins TRBV27 to TRBJ2-1; TCRdb outputs TRBD1, but without DNA this stays unchecked. There are 15 residues in the CDR3. Germline V gene lookup returns CDR1 MNHEY and CDR2 SMNVEV (reference sequence).

Frequency places this clonotype as medium-sized. V usage is TRBV19 and J usage is TRBJ2-3; as DNA is missing, the TRBD1 call by TCRdb cannot be tested. This CDR3 is built from 14 residues. Germline V lookup: CDR1 LNHDA, CDR2 SQIVND (reference sequence). This chain's CDR3 is CASRDGIYTDTQYF.

This clonotype is deemed medium-sized by its frequency. The V and J genes are TRBV18 and TRBJ1-4. The CDR3 spans 12 residues. Germline assignment: CDR1 KGHSH and CDR2 LQKENI. This chain's CDR3 is CASSPGREKLFF.

This sequence joins TRBV20-1 and TRBJ1-5. CDR1 and CDR2 from the germline V gene are DFQATT and SNEGSKA (reference sequence). CDR3 size: 12 residues. Here the CDR3 reads CSAGRVGQPQHF.

This clonotype registers medium-sized (0.01 to 0.1%) by frequency. This chain uses TRBV5-5 with TRBJ1-5; TCRdb outputs TRBD1, but without DNA this stays unchecked. Germline CDR1 SGHKS, CDR2 YYEKEE (reference sequence). The CDR3 contains 15 residues. The CDR3 region is CASSFQGKEHQPQHF.

Measured by frequency, this clonotype is medium-sized. This chain's CDR3 is CSVDRVSSYGYTF. The chain links TRBV29-1 to TRBJ1-2. Germline CDR1 reads SQVTM; CDR2 reads ANQGSEA. The CDR3 spans 13 residues.

CDR3 sequence: CASSLLGIAYGYTF. The rearrangement uses TRBV5-6 and TRBJ1-2; TCRdb's D gene call, TRBD1, goes unchecked for lack of DNA. CDR1 and CDR2 from the germline V gene are SGHDT and YYEEEE. This CDR3 comprises 14 residues. Full variable domain (remainder filled in from reference TRBV5-6 and TRBJ1-2): DAGVTQSPTHLIKTRGQQVTLRCSPKSGHDTVSWYQQALGQGPQFIFQYYEEEERQRGNFPDRFSGHQFPNYSSELNVNALLLGDSALYLCASSLLGIAYGYTFGSGTRLTVV.

This clonotype ranks as medium-sized in terms of frequency. The V and J genes are TRBV7-6 and TRBJ1-1; TCRdb designates TRBD1, a call that cannot be tested without DNA. The CDR3 runs to 16 residues. In germline, CDR1 is SGHVS, CDR2 FNYEAQ. The CDR3 is CASSLAGQGAFSEAFF.

CDR3 region: CSAPGGVGAEAFF. The rearrangement links TRBV20-1 to TRBJ1-1; TCRdb picks TRBD1, but there is no DNA to check that call. The CDR3 runs to 13 residues. The germline CDR1 and CDR2 sequences are DFQATT and SNEGSKA (reference sequence).

Measured by frequency, this clonotype is medium-sized. The CDR3 loop is CASSPQLGETQYF. The V call is TRBV6-5, the J call TRBJ2-5. This CDR3 has 13 amino acids. Germline CDR1 reads MNHEY; CDR2 reads SVGAGI.

This clonotype is deemed medium-sized by its frequency. The rearrangement uses TRBV6-5 and TRBJ1-1; TCRdb reports TRBD1, a call that lacks DNA to check it against. The CDR3 has 15 residues. Germline V lookup: CDR1 MNHEY, CDR2 SVGAGI. CDR3 protein: CASSYSNPSNTEAFF.

The rearrangement joins TRBV7-3 to TRBJ2-3. The length of the CDR3 is 14 residues. Germline CDR1 reads SGHTA; CDR2 reads FQGTGA. CDR3 sequence: CASSSGVGTDTQYF.

Considering frequency, this clonotype is medium-sized (0.01 to 0.1%). The chain carries TRBV6-1 and TRBJ1-1; there is no DNA to check the TCRdb D call of TRBD1. The CDR3 consists of 14 residues. Germline-derived CDR1 and CDR2 are MNHNS and SASEGT. CDR3 sequence: CASSFRRGNTEAFF.

This clonotype is identified as medium-sized from frequency. The rearrangement uses TRBV18 and TRBJ2-2; absent DNA, TCRdb's TRBD1 call cannot be checked. Germline V gene lookup returns CDR1 KGHSH and CDR2 LQKENI. The CDR3 has 15 residues. This chain's CDR3 is CASPRSPTLVGELFF.

The rearrangement joins TRBV20-1 to TRBJ1-3; absent DNA, TCRdb's TRBD1 call cannot be checked. This CDR3 is 17 amino acids long. Germline assignment: CDR1 DFQATT and CDR2 SNEGSKA (reference sequence). The CDR3 sequence: CSASLGVRANSGNTIYF.

This clonotype is identified as medium-sized from frequency. V is TRBV6-1 and J is TRBJ2-1; TCRdb calls TRBD2, which cannot be checked without DNA. Germline V lookup: CDR1 MNHNS, CDR2 SASEGT. This CDR3 comprises 14 residues. The CDR3 loop is CASTRGASDNEQFF.

This clonotype is deemed medium-sized (0.01 to 0.1%) by its frequency. The chain has TRBV6-5 and TRBJ2-3; TCRdb reports TRBD1, a call that lacks DNA to check it against. The CDR3 loop spans 16 amino acids. The germline gives CDR1 MNHEY, CDR2 SVGAGI. CDR3 in amino acids: CASSYDNRKPTDTQYF.

This chain connects TRBV6-1 to TRBJ1-1; TCRdb's assignment of TRBD1 cannot be checked, as there is no DNA. The CDR3 has 14 residues. In germline, CDR1 is MNHNS, CDR2 SASEGT. CDR3 residues: CASRLDRGRGEAFF.

The rearrangement joins TRBV10-3 to TRBJ1-1; lacking DNA, the TRBD1 call made by TCRdb goes unchecked. This CDR3 has 14 amino acids. CDR1 is ENHRY and CDR2 is SYGVKD in the germline V gene. CDR3 region: CAIEPGQGLGEAFF.

The chain combines TRBV10-2 with TRBJ1-5; the TRBD1 assignment by TCRdb is unverifiable without DNA. Germline assignment: CDR1 WSHSY and CDR2 SAAADI. This CDR3 has 13 amino acids. The CDR3 is CASSESGGRPQHF.

V and J are TRBV12-5 and TRBJ1-2; with no DNA, the TCRdb D assignment of TRBD1 cannot be verified. The CDR3 is 14 residues long. CDR1 and CDR2 from the germline V gene are LGHNT and FRNRAP. This CDR3 reads CASGSTGGGYGYTF.

By frequency, this clonotype registers medium-sized. This rearrangement joins TRBV27 to TRBJ2-7; lacking DNA, the TRBD1 call made by TCRdb goes unchecked. Looked up from germline, CDR1 is MNHEY and CDR2 is SMNVEV (reference sequence). This CDR3 has 15 residues. The CDR3 region is CASSPRSLATYEQYF.

Considering frequency, this clonotype is medium-sized. The V and J genes are TRBV6-5 and TRBJ1-1; there is no DNA to check the TCRdb D call of TRBD1. Germline V gives CDR1 MNHEY, CDR2 SVGAGI. There are 15 residues in the CDR3. The CDR3 reads CASSYSWGKYTEAFF.

This clonotype counts as medium-sized by frequency. The rearrangement links TRBV5-6 to TRBJ2-2; TCRdb outputs TRBD2, but without DNA this stays unchecked. CDR3 length: 17 residues. Per germline, CDR1 SGHDT and CDR2 YYEEEE. Here the CDR3 reads CASSLAGLAGRAGELFF.

This CDR3 reads CASSLSTSNTEAFF. The chain recombines TRBV5-6 with TRBJ1-1. Germline CDR1 is SGHDT and CDR2 is YYEEEE. The CDR3 is 14 residues long.

The chain has TRBV20-1 and TRBJ2-7; the D call of TRBD1 rests on TCRdb alone, since no DNA is present to check it. The CDR3 runs to 14 residues. Germline CDR1 is DFQATT and CDR2 is SNEGSKA (reference sequence). CDR3 region: CSAWSGQASYEQYF.